The 20 T cell receptor beta chains given below trace back to one sample, sequenced in a study of cytomegalovirus exposure and HLA in healthy donors. Sequencing was performed with immunoSEQ multiplex PCR; in TCRdb, only in-frame clones are kept and a portion is missing. Of roughly 80,000 clones listed, approximately 93% were seen once; the top ten hold roughly 2%. Sequencing used PBMCs. All receptors derive from a young woman in good health and CMV-seronegative.

This clone was seen once. V usage is TRBV19 and J usage is TRBJ1-1, with no clear D. Germline loops: CDR1 LNHDA, CDR2 SQIVND (reference sequence). Trimming pared 6 bases from V and 1 base from J, leaving 6 bases between. The CDR3 has 12 residues. CDR3 sequence (DNA): TGTGCCAGTAGCAACGGGAACACTGAAGCTTTCTTT. Its protein is CASSNGNTEAFF.

The chain carries TRBV19 and TRBJ1-5; 8 nucleotides align to TRBD1. CDR3 length: 18 residues. V was clipped by 5 bases and J by 4 bases; unmatched bases: 16. From germline, CDR1 is LNHDA and CDR2 SQIVND (reference sequence). In nucleotides, the CDR3 is TGTGCCAGTAGTCCCTTTTCCGGGACAGGAAGGGGAAATCAGCCCCAGCATTTT. It translates to CASSPFSGTGRGNQPQHF.

The chain couples TRBV14 to TRBJ1-6; a weak D match, TRBD1 (6 bases). Germline V lookup: CDR1 SGHDN, CDR2 FVKESK. This CDR3 has 12 residues. The V and J ends lost 1 base and 11 bases respectively, with 6 bases between them. CDR3 amino acids: CASSQGTAPLHF. The CDR3, as DNA: TGTGCCAGCAGCCAAGGGACAGCACCCCTCCACTTT. Full variable domain (missing parts from reference TRBV14 and TRBJ1-6): EAGVTQFPSHSVIEKGQTVTLRCDPISGHDNLYWYRRVMGKEIKFLLHFVKESKQDESGMPNNRFLAERTGGTYSTLKVQPAELEDSGVYFCASSQGTAPLHFGNGTRLTVT.

With regard to this clone: The junction differs from germline at one of its ends, possibly a read error. Distinct nucleotide sequences in the sample also encode this CDR3. This chain joins TRBV6-5 and TRBJ1-6; D is ambiguous. The length of the CDR3 is 12 residues. The V gene's germline CDR1 is MNHEY and CDR2 SVGAGI. The CDR3 loop is CASSYPGSPLHF. The CDR3 region has the DNA TGTGCTAGCAGTTACCCCGGGTCACCCCTCCACTTT.

The chain employs TRBV4-3 and TRBJ1-5; no firm D call. Germline-derived CDR1 and CDR2 are LGHNA and YSLEER. V was pared by 3 bases and J by 7 bases, with 13 bases between. The CDR3 runs 14 residues. The chain's CDR3 is CASSHGPERQPQHF. The CDR3 DNA sequence: TGCGCCAGCAGCCACGGCCCTGAGAGGCAGCCCCAGCATTTT.

This chain uses TRBV11-1 with TRBJ1-1; weak D call: TRBD1 (6 bases). V shed 7 bases and J shed 4 bases, with 16 bases lying between them. Per germline, CDR1 SGHAT and CDR2 FQDESV (reference sequence). This CDR3 comprises 14 residues. The CDR3 nucleotides read TGTGCCAGCAACCCATCGACAGGAGCCACTGAAGCTTTCTTT. As protein: CASNPSTGATEAFF.

The table lists this clone with a count of one. This chain joins TRBV5-1 and TRBJ2-1; 8 positions agree with TRBD2. From germline, CDR1 is SGHRS and CDR2 YFSETQ. The CDR3 length is 15 residues. V was clipped by 2 bases and J by 7 bases; unmatched bases: 8. The CDR3 loop is CASSFTSGPPNEQFF. The CDR3 nucleotides read TGCGCCAGCAGCTTCACTAGCGGACCACCGAATGAGCAGTTCTTC.

The chain has TRBV10-3 and TRBJ1-3; D ambiguous. The germline gives CDR1 ENHRY, CDR2 SYGVKD. V dropped 0 bases and J dropped 0 bases, with 6 bases sitting between them. The CDR3 runs to 15 residues. Here the CDR3 DNA reads TGTGCCATCAGTGAGTCCCGTCTCTCTGGAAACACCATATATTTT. The encoded protein is CAISESRLSGNTIYF.

Here the CDR3 reads CASSYAPWAENTEAFF. The CDR3 DNA reads as TGTGCCAGCAGTTACGCCCCCTGGGCAGAGAACACTGAAGCTTTCTTT. The rearrangement joins TRBV6-5 to TRBJ1-1, with unresolved D. Trimming took off 2 bases at V and 1 base at J, with 14 bases between the two ends. Germline V lookup: CDR1 MNHEY, CDR2 SVGAGI. There are 16 residues in the CDR3.

This clone was detected once. The J gene is TRBJ2-2, the V gene TRBV4-2; D gene ambiguous. V was shortened by 4 bases and J by 6 bases, with 18 bases between the two germline ends. CDR3 length: 16 amino acids. CDR1 and CDR2 (germline): LGHNA, YNFKEQ. The CDR3 loop is CASSPLAPAHPGELFF. The DNA for the CDR3 is TGTGCCAGCAGCCCCCTCGCGCCAGCGCACCCCGGGGAGCTGTTTTTT.

On this clone itself: One end of the junction fails to match germline, which may point to a read error. V gene TRBV7-9 combines with J gene TRBJ2-7; 10 nucleotides align to TRBD2. The CDR3 sequence is 12 residues long. From germline, CDR1 is SEHNR and CDR2 FQNEAQ (reference sequence). CDR3 residues: CASSEIAGGFNF. CDR3 nucleotides: TGTGCCAGCAGCGAAATAGCGGGAGGCTTCAACTTC.

The chain is built from TRBV27 and TRBJ2-3; 14 nucleotides agree with TRBD2. Per the germline V gene, CDR1 is MNHEY and CDR2 is SMNVEV (reference sequence). The CDR3 has 17 residues. V was clipped by 5 bases and J by 4 bases; unmatched bases: 8. In DNA, the CDR3 is TGTGCCAGCAGTCGAATCGGGACTAGCGGGAGTTCAGATACGCAGTATTTT. Translation gives CASSRIGTSGSSDTQYF.

Of note for this clone: The same CDR3 arises from other DNA sequences in this sample as well. V usage is TRBV18 and J usage is TRBJ2-7; TRBD2 might be the D (5 bases). Between the trimmed V and J ends, which lost 6 bases and 1 base, there was a span of 10 bases. Germline CDR1 is KGHSH and CDR2 is LQKENI. The CDR3 consists of 13 residues. In DNA, the CDR3 is TGTGCCAGCTCTCCCGGGGAATCCTACGAGCAGTACTTC. Protein product: CASSPGESYEQYF. Supplemented by reference TRBV18 and TRBJ2-7, the full variable domain reads NAGVMQNPRHLVRRRGQEARLRCSPMKGHSHVYWYRQLPEEGLKFMVYLQKENIIDESGMPKERFSAEFPKEGPSILRIQQVVRGDSAAYFCASSPGESYEQYFGPGTRLTVT.

CDR3 amino acids: CAISRDRDYSNQPQHF. The CDR3 DNA reads as TGTGCCATCAGTCGGGACAGGGACTATAGCAATCAGCCCCAGCATTTT. The chain carries TRBV10-3 and TRBJ1-5; TRBD1 agrees at 9 bases. This CDR3 comprises 16 residues. After removal of 5 bases from V and 0 bases from J, the junction contained 5 bases not matched to a gene. The germline gives CDR1 ENHRY, CDR2 SYGVKD.

The gene calls are TRBV16 and TRBJ2-7, with D hard to call. V was cut by 0 bases and J by 9 bases, with 21 bases left in between. Germline CDR1 and CDR2: KGHSY and FQNENV. The CDR3 consists of 16 residues. In DNA form, the CDR3 reads TGTGCCAGCAGCCAATCGCGGTTGACCGAGTCGGGTGTGCAGTACTTC. This translates into CASSQSRLTESGVQYF.

The J gene is TRBJ2-1, the V gene TRBV4-2; 11 bases map to TRBD2. V was clipped by 4 bases and J by 0 bases; unmatched bases: 5. CDR3 size: 17 residues. The V gene's germline CDR1 is LGHNA and CDR2 YNFKEQ. The CDR3 reads CASSLHGTSGSYNEQFF. CDR3 sequence (DNA): TGTGCCAGCAGCCTCCATGGGACTAGCGGCTCCTACAATGAGCAGTTCTTC.

The chain has TRBV10-2 and TRBJ2-2, with 14 bases aligning to TRBD2. With 8 bases clipped from V and 6 bases from J, the junction kept 11 bases outside the gene matches. The germline V gene has CDR1 WSHSY and CDR2 SAAADI. The CDR3 length is 17 residues. The chain's CDR3 is CASGETSGGDPSGELFF. The DNA of the CDR3 is TGCGCCAGCGGAGAGACTAGCGGGGGGGACCCATCCGGGGAGCTGTTTTTT.

This chain links TRBV6-4 with TRBJ1-4, with a possible D match to TRBD1 (5 bases). V dropped 5 bases and J dropped 5 bases, with 15 bases sitting between them. The CDR3 loop spans 15 amino acids. The germline CDR1 and CDR2 sequences are MRHNA and SNTAGT. The CDR3 is CASSRFDRPNEKLFF. The CDR3 DNA follows: TGTGCCAGCAGTCGATTTGACAGACCAAATGAAAAACTGTTTTTT.

V is TRBV27 and J is TRBJ2-5; TRBD2 matches at 10 bases. V was clipped by 5 bases and J by 2 bases; unmatched bases: 17. Per germline, CDR1 MNHEY and CDR2 SMNVEV (reference sequence). This CDR3 region has 19 residues. CDR3 loop: CASSIIGTALAGPQETQYF. The CDR3 region has the DNA TGTGCCAGCAGTATTATAGGGACGGCACTAGCGGGACCACAAGAGACCCAGTACTTC.

The rearrangement joins TRBV6-1 to TRBJ1-1, with D possibly matching TRBD1 (6 bases). The V and J ends lost 5 bases and 6 bases respectively, with 10 bases between them. From germline, CDR1 is MNHNS and CDR2 SASEGT. This CDR3 is built from 12 residues. Here the CDR3 reads CASSQQGSEAFF. As DNA, the CDR3 is TGTGCCAGCAGTCAACAGGGATCTGAAGCTTTCTTT.